The next 8 T cell receptor beta chains were all read from a single sample in a study of blood T cell repertoires in COVID-19. Sequencing was performed with immunoSEQ multiplex PCR; in TCRdb, only in-frame clones are kept and a portion is missing. The profile shows about 73,000 clones, roughly 89% of them singletons. Material for sequencing was peripheral blood. Receptors originate from a man older than 75 with acute or convalescent COVID-19.

This clone was recorded once. The chain employs TRBV4-1 and TRBJ1-6; no clear D gene. CDR1 MGHRA and CDR2 YSYEKL come from the germline V gene. Trimming removed 4 bases at V and 5 bases at J, with 12 bases between. The CDR3 loop spans 15 amino acids. The CDR3 region has the DNA TGCGCCAGCAGCCCTCGACGGGTCGATAATTCACCCCTCCACTTT. Translating it yields CASSPRRVDNSPLHF.

V and J are TRBV14 and TRBJ1-2; TRBD1 agrees at 9 bases. The V gene end was trimmed by 1 base and the J gene end by 4 bases; junction bases not matched to a gene: 4. Germline V gene lookup returns CDR1 SGHDN and CDR2 FVKESK. The CDR3 spans 15 residues. Here the CDR3 DNA reads TGTGCCAGCAGCCAAGGGACAGGGGCCTTCTATGGCTACACCTTC. The encoded protein is CASSQGTGAFYGYTF.

This clone was observed a single time. The chain uses TRBV7-9 and TRBJ2-2; 8 bases line up with TRBD2. The germline CDR1 and CDR2 sequences are SEHNR and FQNEAQ (reference sequence). Trimming at V came to 2 bases and at J to 5 bases, leaving 1 base not matched to a gene. This CDR3 is built from 14 residues. The CDR3 bases are TGTGCCAGCAGCTTATTAGCGGGGACCGGGGAGCTGTTTTTT. Encoded protein: CASSLLAGTGELFF.

This clone has just one count. The chain uses TRBV6-4 and TRBJ2-2, with 12 nucleotides matching TRBD2. Germline values: CDR1 MRHNA, CDR2 SNTAGT. V lost 5 bases, J lost 6 bases, and 7 bases stayed unmatched. This CDR3 is built from 16 residues. Here the CDR3 DNA reads TGTGCCAGCAGTCGGACTAGCGGGGAGCTTCCCGGGGAGCTGTTTTTT. Its translation: CASSRTSGELPGELFF.

The chain couples TRBV30 to TRBJ1-5, with a weak D call TRBD1 (6 bases). Trimming cost V 2 bases and J 8 bases, with 13 bases left between them. Germline values: CDR1 GTSNPN, CDR2 SVGIG (reference sequence). The CDR3 loop spans 13 amino acids. The CDR3 DNA sequence: TGTGCCTGGAGTTACAGGGAGAGTAAGCCCCAGCATTTT. Translated: CAWSYRESKPQHF.

The rearrangement links TRBV2 to TRBJ1-5, with 7 bases identical to TRBD1. The CDR3 totals 14 residues. Germline V gene lookup returns CDR1 SNHLY and CDR2 FYNNEI. The V gene end was trimmed by 8 bases and the J gene end by 0 bases; junction bases not matched to a gene: 4. The CDR3 DNA sequence: TGTGCCAGCGGTGGACAGGATAGCAATCAGCCCCAGCATTTT. Amino acid sequence: CASGGQDSNQPQHF.

The genes are TRBV18 and TRBJ1-1, with D uncertain. The V end was cut by 6 bases, the J end by 0 bases, with 20 bases between. Germline CDR1 KGHSH, CDR2 LQKENI. The CDR3 extends over 17 amino acids. The CDR3 DNA follows: TGTGCCAGCTCCCCATCCGAGGGTTCAAGGATGAACACTGAAGCTTTCTTT. Protein: CASSPSEGSRMNTEAFF.

The V call is TRBV12-5, the J call TRBJ2-4; TRBD1 agrees at 8 bases. Germline CDR1 is LGHNT and CDR2 is FRNRAP. The CDR3 loop spans 15 amino acids. V was pared by 1 base and J by 5 bases, with 4 bases of the junction left unmatched. CDR3 sequence reads: CASGLGTGSQNIQYF. The CDR3 bases are TGTGCTAGTGGTTTGGGGACAGGGTCCCAAAACATTCAGTACTTC.